Listed here are 10 T cell receptor beta chains from one sample, sequenced in a study of shared clonotypes between healthy human individuals. TCRdb keeps only in-frame clones here, not all; method: immunoSEQ multiplex PCR. The sample holds about 1.1 million clones, about 80% seen once. Sample: memory CD4+ T cells from PBMCs. Subset indicated: CD45RA-negative fraction. The receptors come from a man aged 18 to 35 in good health. Some clones in this sample may be carry-over from other donors' samples.

This clone has a handful of counts. The gene calls are TRBV7-2 and TRBJ2-1; 9 nucleotides agree with TRBD2. CDR3 length: 15 residues. Germline-derived CDR1 and CDR2 are SGHTA and FQGNSA. V trimming: 5 bases; J trimming: 12 bases; junction bases outside the gene matches: 14. CDR3 protein: CASSPPGLAHGVQFF. DNA for the CDR3: TGTGCCAGCAGCCCGCCGGGACTAGCCCATGGTGTGCAGTTCTTC.

This sequence joins TRBV7-8 and TRBJ1-2, with unresolved D. V lost 5 bases to trimming and J lost 3 bases, with 10 bases between them. The CDR3 sequence is 13 residues long. Germline lookup yields CDR1 SGHVS and CDR2 FQNEAQ. CDR3 coding DNA: TGTGCCAGCAGCCTTGGGTGGGACTATGGCTACACCTTC. This sequence encodes CASSLGWDYGYTF.

The chain has TRBV7-3 and TRBJ2-2, with D tentatively TRBD2 (6 bases). The CDR3 loop spans 14 amino acids. The germline CDR1 and CDR2 sequences are SGHTA and FQGTGA. Deletions cut 3 bases from V and 5 bases from J, with 10 bases between. This CDR3 is CASSLEGTTGELFF. The CDR3 coding sequence is TGTGCCAGCAGCTTGGAGGGAACAACCGGGGAGCTGTTTTTT.

This chain uses TRBV7-9 with TRBJ2-6; D may be TRBD1 or TRBD2 (6 bases each). Germline assignment: CDR1 SEHNR and CDR2 FQNEAQ (reference sequence). Trimming removed 2 bases from V and 3 bases from J, with 11 bases in between. The CDR3 totals 16 residues. This CDR3 reads CASSLSGAIGANVLTF. CDR3 DNA: TGTGCCAGCAGCTTATCGGGGGCTATTGGGGCCAACGTCCTGACTTTC.

This clone has more than one count but fewer than ten. The chain employs TRBV2 and TRBJ1-2; no definite D call. Germline V gene data show CDR1 as SNHLY and CDR2 as FYNNEI. This CDR3 contains 14 residues. V was clipped by 11 bases and J by 0 bases, with 16 bases between them. The CDR3 coding sequence is TGTGCCGGGAGGTTCGGCGGAGCTAACTATGGCTACACCTTC. This codes for CAGRFGGANYGYTF.

The J gene is TRBJ2-7, the V gene TRBV7-9; maybe TRBD1 (6 bases). The V and J ends lost 3 bases and 0 bases respectively, with 9 bases between them. CDR1 SEHNR and CDR2 FQNEAQ come from the germline V gene (reference sequence). CDR3 length: 14 residues. The CDR3 here is CASSLGAVSYEQYF. CDR3 coding DNA: TGTGCCAGCAGCTTGGGGGCGGTCTCCTACGAGCAGTACTTC.

The chain uses TRBV28 and TRBJ2-7; unclear D gene. Trimming removed 2 bases from V and 6 bases from J, with 14 bases in between. CDR1 is MDHEN, CDR2 SYDVKM, per germline. There are 14 residues in the CDR3. The CDR3 sequence is CASSLTPTRSEQYF. For the CDR3, the DNA is TGTGCCAGCAGTTTAACCCCGACCAGATCCGAGCAGTACTTC.

J is TRBJ1-1 and V is TRBV6-5; D not resolved. The germline gives CDR1 MNHEY, CDR2 SVGAGI. The V end lost 8 bases, the J end lost 10 bases, and 20 bases lay between the germline ends. The CDR3 runs to 13 residues. In nucleotides, the CDR3 is TGTGCCAGCCTACGGGCGGGAGGTGTCGCAGCTTTCTTT. It specifies CASLRAGGVAAFF.

The V gene is TRBV28, the J gene TRBJ2-1; TRBD2 matches at 8 bases. Germline CDR1 reads MDHEN; CDR2 reads SYDVKM. Trimming cost V 5 bases and J 8 bases; bases outside gene matches: 11. This CDR3 region has 15 residues. CDR3 DNA: TGTGCCAGCAGTCCTTCCGGGACTAGTAGGCATGAGCAGTTCTTC. This translates into CASSPSGTSRHEQFF.

The chain employs TRBV7-9 and TRBJ2-5; the D is unclear. In germline, CDR1 is SEHNR, CDR2 FQNEAQ (reference sequence). This CDR3 has 15 residues. V was cut by 4 bases and J by 5 bases, with 17 bases left in between. CDR3 in DNA: TGTGCCAGCAGCTCACTCGGACCGCGCCGGGAGACCCAGTACTTC. It encodes CASSSLGPRRETQYF.